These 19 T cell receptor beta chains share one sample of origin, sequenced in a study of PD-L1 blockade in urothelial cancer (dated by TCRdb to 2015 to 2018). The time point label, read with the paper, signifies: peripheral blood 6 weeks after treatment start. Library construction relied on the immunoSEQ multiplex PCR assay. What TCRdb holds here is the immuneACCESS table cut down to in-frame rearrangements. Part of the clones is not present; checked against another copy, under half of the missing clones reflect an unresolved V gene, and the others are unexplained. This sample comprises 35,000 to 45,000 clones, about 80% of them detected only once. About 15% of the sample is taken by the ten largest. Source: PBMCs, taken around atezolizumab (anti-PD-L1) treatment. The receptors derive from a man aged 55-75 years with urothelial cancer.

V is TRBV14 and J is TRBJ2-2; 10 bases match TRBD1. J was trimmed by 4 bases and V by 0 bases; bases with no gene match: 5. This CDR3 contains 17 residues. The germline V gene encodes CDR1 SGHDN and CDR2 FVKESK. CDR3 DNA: TGTGCCAGCAGCCAAGACGAACGGACAGGGGGCACCGGGGAGCTGTTTTTT. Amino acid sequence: CASSQDERTGGTGELFF. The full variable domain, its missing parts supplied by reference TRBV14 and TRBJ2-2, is EAGVTQFPSHSVIEKGQTVTLRCDPISGHDNLYWYRRVMGKEIKFLLHFVKESKQDESGMPNNRFLAERTGGTYSTLKVQPAELEDSGVYFCASSQDERTGGTGELFFGEGSRLTVL.

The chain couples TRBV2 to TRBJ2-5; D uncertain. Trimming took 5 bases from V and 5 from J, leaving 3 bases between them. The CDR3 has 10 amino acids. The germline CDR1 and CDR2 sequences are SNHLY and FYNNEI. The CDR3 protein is CASSQETQYF. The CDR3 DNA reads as TGTGCCAGCAGTCAGGAGACCCAGTACTTC.

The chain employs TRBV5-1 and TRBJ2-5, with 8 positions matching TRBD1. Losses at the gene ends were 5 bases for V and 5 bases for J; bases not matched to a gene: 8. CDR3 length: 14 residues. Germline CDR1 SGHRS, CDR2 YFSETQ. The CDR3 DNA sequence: TGCGCCAGCAGAAGCCAGGGGGCCTGGGAGACCCAGTACTTC. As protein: CASRSQGAWETQYF.

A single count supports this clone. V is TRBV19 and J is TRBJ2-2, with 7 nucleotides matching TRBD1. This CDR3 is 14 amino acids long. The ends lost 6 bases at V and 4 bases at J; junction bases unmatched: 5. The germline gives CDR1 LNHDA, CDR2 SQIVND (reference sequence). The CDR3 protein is CASRDRAVTGELFF. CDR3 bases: TGTGCCAGTAGAGACAGGGCGGTCACCGGGGAGCTGTTTTTT.

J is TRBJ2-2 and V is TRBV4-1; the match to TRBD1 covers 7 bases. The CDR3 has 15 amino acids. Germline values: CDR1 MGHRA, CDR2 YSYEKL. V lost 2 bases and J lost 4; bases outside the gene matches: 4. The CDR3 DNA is TGCGCCAGCAGCCAAAGGGACAGCCTCACCGGGGAGCTGTTTTTT. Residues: CASSQRDSLTGELFF.

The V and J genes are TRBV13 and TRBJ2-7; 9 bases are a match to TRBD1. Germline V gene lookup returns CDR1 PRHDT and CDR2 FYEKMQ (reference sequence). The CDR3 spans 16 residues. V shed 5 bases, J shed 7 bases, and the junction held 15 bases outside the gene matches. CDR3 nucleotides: TGTGCCAGCAGCCTAACGGCCGGGACAGGGACGAGAGAGCAGTACTTC. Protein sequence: CASSLTAGTGTREQYF. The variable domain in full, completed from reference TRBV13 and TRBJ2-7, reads AAGVIQSPRHLIKEKRETATLKCYPIPRHDTVYWYQQGPGQDPQFLISFYEKMQSDKGSIPDRFSAQQFSDYHSELNMSSLELGDSALYFCASSLTAGTGTREQYFGPGTRLTVT.

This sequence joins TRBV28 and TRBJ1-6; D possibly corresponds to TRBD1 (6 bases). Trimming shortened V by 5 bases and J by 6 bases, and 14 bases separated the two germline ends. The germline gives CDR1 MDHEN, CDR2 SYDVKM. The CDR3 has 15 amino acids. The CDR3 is CASSDNRAGNSPLHF. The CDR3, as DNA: TGTGCCAGCAGTGATAACAGGGCTGGTAATTCACCCCTCCACTTT.

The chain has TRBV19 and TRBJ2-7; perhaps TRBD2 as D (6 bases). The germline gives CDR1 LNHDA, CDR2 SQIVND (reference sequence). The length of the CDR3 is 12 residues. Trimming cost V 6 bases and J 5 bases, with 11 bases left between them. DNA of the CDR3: TGTGCCAGTAGCCAGACTAGGGACGAGCAGTACTTC. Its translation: CASSQTRDEQYF.

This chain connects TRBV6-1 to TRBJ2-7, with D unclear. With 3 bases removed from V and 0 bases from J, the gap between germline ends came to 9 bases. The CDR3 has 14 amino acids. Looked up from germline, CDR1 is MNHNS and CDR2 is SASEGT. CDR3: CASSEVISSYEQYF. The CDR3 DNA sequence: TGTGCCAGCAGTGAGGTCATTAGCTCCTACGAGCAGTACTTC.

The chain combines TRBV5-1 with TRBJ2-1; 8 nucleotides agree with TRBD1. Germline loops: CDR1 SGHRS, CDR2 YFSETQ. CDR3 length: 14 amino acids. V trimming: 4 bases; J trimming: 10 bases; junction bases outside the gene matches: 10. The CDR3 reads CASSLGDRGFEQFF. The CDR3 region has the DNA TGCGCCAGCAGCCTTGGCGACAGGGGATTCGAGCAGTTCTTC.

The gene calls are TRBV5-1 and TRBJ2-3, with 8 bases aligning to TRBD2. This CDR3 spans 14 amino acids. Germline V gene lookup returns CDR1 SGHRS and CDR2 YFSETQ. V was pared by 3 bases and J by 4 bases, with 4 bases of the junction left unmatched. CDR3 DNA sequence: TGCGCCAGCAGCTCGGGAGGGTCAGCAGATACGCAGTATTTT. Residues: CASSSGGSADTQYF.

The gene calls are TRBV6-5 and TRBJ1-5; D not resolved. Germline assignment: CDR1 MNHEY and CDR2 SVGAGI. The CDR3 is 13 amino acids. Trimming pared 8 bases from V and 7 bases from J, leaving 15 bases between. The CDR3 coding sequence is TGTGCCAGCGGCCACCGTCCGTCGCAGCCCCAGCATTTT. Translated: CASGHRPSQPQHF.

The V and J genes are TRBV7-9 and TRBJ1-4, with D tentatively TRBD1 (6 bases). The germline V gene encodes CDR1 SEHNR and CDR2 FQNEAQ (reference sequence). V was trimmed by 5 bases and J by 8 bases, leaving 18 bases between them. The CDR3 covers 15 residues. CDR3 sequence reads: CASSQARGLEEKLFF. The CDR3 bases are TGTGCCAGCAGCCAAGCCAGGGGCTTAGAGGAAAAACTGTTTTTT.

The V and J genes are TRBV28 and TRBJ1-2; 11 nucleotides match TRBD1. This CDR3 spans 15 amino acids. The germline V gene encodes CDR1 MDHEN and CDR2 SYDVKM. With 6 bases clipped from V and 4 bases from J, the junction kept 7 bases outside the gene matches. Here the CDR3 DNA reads TGTGCCAGCAGCTCCGGGACAGGGGGACCCTATGGCTACACCTTC. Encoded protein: CASSSGTGGPYGYTF.

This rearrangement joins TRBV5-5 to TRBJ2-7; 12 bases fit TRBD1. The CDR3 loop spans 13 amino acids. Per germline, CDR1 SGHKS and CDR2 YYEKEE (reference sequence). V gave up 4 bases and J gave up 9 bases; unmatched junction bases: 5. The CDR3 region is CASSLGTGGWQYF. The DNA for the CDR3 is TGTGCCAGCAGCCTAGGGACAGGGGGCTGGCAGTACTTC.

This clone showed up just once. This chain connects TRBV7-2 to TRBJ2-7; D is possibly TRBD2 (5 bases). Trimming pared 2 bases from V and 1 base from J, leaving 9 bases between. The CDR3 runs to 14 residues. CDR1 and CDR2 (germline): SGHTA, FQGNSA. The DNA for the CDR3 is TGTGCCAGCAGCTTACACGCGGGTTCCTACGAGCAGTACTTC. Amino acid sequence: CASSLHAGSYEQYF.

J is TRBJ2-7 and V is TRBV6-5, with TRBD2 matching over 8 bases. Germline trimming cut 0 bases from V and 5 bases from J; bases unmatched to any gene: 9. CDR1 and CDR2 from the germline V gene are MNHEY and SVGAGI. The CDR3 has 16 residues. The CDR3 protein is CASSYSNWRGAHEQYF. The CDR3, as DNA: TGTGCCAGCAGTTACTCGAATTGGCGGGGGGCACACGAGCAGTACTTC.

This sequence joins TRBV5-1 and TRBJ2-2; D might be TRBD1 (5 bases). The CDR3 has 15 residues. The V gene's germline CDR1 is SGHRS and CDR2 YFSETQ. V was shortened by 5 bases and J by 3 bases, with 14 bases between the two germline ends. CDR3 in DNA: TGCGCCAGCAGAGACAGCGACGAACACACCGGGGAGCTGTTTTTT. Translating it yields CASRDSDEHTGELFF.

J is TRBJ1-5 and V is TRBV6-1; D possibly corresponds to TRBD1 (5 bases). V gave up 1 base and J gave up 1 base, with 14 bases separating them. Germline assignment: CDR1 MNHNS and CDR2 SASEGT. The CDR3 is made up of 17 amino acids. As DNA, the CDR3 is TGTGCCAGCAGTGAAGGGGTCGGCAGGGAAAGCAATCAGCCCCAGCATTTT. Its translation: CASSEGVGRESNQPQHF.